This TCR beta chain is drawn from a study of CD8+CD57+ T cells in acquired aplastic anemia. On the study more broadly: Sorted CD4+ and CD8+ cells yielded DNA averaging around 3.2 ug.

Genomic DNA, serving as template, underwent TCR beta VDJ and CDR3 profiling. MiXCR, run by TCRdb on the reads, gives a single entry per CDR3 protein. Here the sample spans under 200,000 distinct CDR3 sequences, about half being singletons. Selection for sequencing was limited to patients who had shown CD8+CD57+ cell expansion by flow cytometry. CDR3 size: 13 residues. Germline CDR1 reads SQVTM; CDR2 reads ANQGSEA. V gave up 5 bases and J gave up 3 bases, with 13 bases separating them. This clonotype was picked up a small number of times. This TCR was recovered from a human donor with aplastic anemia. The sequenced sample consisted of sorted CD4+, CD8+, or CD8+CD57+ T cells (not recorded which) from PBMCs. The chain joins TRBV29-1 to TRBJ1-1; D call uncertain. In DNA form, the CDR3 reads TGCAGCGTTACTCCACCTCAACACACTGAAGCTTTCTTT. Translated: CSVTPPQHTEAFF.